Shown below are 6 T cell receptor beta chains from a single sample sequenced in a study of T-cell memory formation after mild COVID-19. TCRdb used MiXCR to reprocess the 5' RACE reads, holding one entry per CDR3 protein. Of around 47,000 distinct CDR3 sequences listed, 8.5% to 10% are singletons. The material sequenced was PBMCs or a T cell subset sorted from them (not recorded which). The receptor set was obtained from an adult woman who had mild COVID-19 (a few samples of this study predate the infection). Cell type and time point are not known.

This clonotype has ten or more counts. The chain employs TRBV12-3 or TRBV12-4 and TRBJ2-7, with D perhaps matching TRBD2 (6 bases). This CDR3 comprises 15 residues. Trimming shortened V by 6 bases and J by 3 bases, and 18 bases separated the two germline ends. CDR3 sequence (DNA): TGTGCCAGCAGGCTAGGGGACGGAGGGTACTACGAGCAGTACTTC. Protein sequence: CASRLGDGGYYEQYF.

This clonotype was seen once. V usage is TRBV4-1 and J usage is TRBJ2-7; D is perhaps TRBD2 (5 bases). CDR3 length equals 15 residues. Germline values: CDR1 MGHRA, CDR2 YSYEKL. V shed 4 bases and J shed 4 bases, with 17 bases lying between them. The CDR3 loop is CASSLFAGAVYEQYF. For the CDR3, the DNA is TGCGCCAGCAGCCTGTTTGCAGGAGCGGTTTACGAGCAGTACTTC.

The chain links TRBV18 to TRBJ1-2; weak D call: TRBD1 (6 bases). The CDR3 is 18 residues long. Per germline, CDR1 KGHSH and CDR2 LQKENI. The ends were cut back, 2 bases at V and 2 bases at J, with 21 bases in the middle. The CDR3 region has the DNA TGTGCCAGCTCACCATTAATGAACAGGGCGAAAGGGAACTATGGCTACACCTTC. This encodes CASSPLMNRAKGNYGYTF.

The sample holds a few counts of this clonotype. V is TRBV5-1 and J is TRBJ2-1; TRBD1 agrees at 12 bases. The CDR3 runs to 18 residues. V was clipped by 0 bases and J by 8 bases; unmatched bases: 12. The germline V gene encodes CDR1 SGHRS and CDR2 YFSETQ. The CDR3 is CASSLAGAGTGGGDEQFF. Here the CDR3 DNA reads TGCGCCAGCAGCTTGGCAGGAGCCGGGACAGGGGGCGGGGATGAGCAGTTCTTC.

This clonotype was seen many times. The rearrangement uses TRBV20-1 and TRBJ1-1; 7 nucleotides line up with TRBD1. V lost 6 bases and J lost 1; bases outside the gene matches: 5. Germline V CDR1 and CDR2: DFQATT, SNEGSKA (reference sequence). CDR3 length: 13 residues. This CDR3 reads CSARQGWNTEAFF. The CDR3 DNA is TGCAGTGCCCGACAGGGTTGGAACACTGAAGCTTTCTTT.

The table lists this clonotype with a few counts. The CDR3 protein is CASSLTWTTRTDTQYF. The CDR3, as DNA: TGTGCCAGCAGCTTAACCTGGACTACCCGCACAGATACGCAGTATTTT. The genes are TRBV7-2 and TRBJ2-3, with D maybe TRBD2 (6 bases). In germline, CDR1 is SGHTA, CDR2 FQGNSA. The CDR3 sequence is 16 residues long. V lost 2 bases and J 1 base, leaving 13 bases between the germline ends.